The rows below give T cell receptor beta chains drawn from one sample of a study of blood T cell repertoires in COVID-19. Produced via immunoSEQ multiplex PCR; TCRdb's table is partial and in-frame only. Of 200,000 to 250,000 clones in the sample, around 81% were seen once. The sample was PBMCs or T cells enriched from blood (not recorded which). These receptors all come from a woman aged 50 to 60 with acute COVID-19. Each CDR3 is given with its conserved first and last residue. A D gene is named only where the DNA matches it firmly. For some rows the clone size is stated as once, few or many, or as a class when expanded; others skip it.

d_gene	j_gene	abundance	v_gene	CDR3aa	CDR3nt
-	TRBJ2-4	-	TRBV10-1	CASSESGREAKNIQYF	TGCGCCAGCAGTGAGTCGGGCAGAGAGGCCAAAAACATTCAGTACTTC
-	TRBJ1-3	-	TRBV4-3	CASSQGTAHSGNTIYF	TGCGCCAGCAGCCAAGGAACAGCTCACTCTGGAAACACCATATATTTT
TRBD2	TRBJ2-1	once	TRBV5-3	CARSSSETSREQFF	TGTGCCAGAAGCTCCTCCGAGACTAGCAGGGAGCAGTTCTTC
TRBD2	TRBJ2-7	-	TRBV6-6	CASSYLRGASYEQYF	TGTGCCAGCAGTTACTTGCGGGGGGCCTCCTACGAGCAGTACTTC
-	TRBJ2-5	once	TRBV28	CASSLRGGAQETQYF	TGTGCCAGCAGTTTACGCGGAGGGGCCCAAGAGACCCAGTACTTC
TRBD1	TRBJ2-1	-	TRBV9	CASSVGRGWTRPTYNEQFF	TGTGCCAGCAGCGTAGGCAGGGGGTGGACTCGACCCACCTACAATGAGCAGTTCTTC
-	TRBJ2-1	-	TRBV7-9	CASRMGAGVNEQFF	TGTGCCAGCAGGATGGGCGCGGGCGTTAATGAGCAGTTCTTC
TRBD1	TRBJ2-3	-	TRBV6-2/TRBV6-3	CASSYSRGGPRDTQYF	TGTGCCAGCAGTTACTCGAGAGGGGGCCCTCGAGATACGCAGTATTTT
-	TRBJ1-1	-	TRBV18	CASSPRLPQDFEAFF	TGTGCCAGCTCACCAAGACTGCCGCAGGACTTTGAAGCTTTCTTT
-	TRBJ1-5	-	TRBV28	CASSLTVGYGRSNQPQHF	TGTGCCAGCAGTTTGACAGTGGGGTACGGACGTAGCAATCAGCCCCAGCATTTT
TRBD1	TRBJ2-5	-	TRBV19	CASSPWTGLSQETQYF	TGTGCCAGTAGTCCCTGGACAGGGTTGAGCCAAGAGACCCAGTACTTC
-	TRBJ2-5	-	TRBV7-2	CASSPNDISLETQYF	TGTGCCAGCAGCCCCAACGATATCAGTCTAGAGACCCAGTACTTC
-	TRBJ2-3	-	TRBV6-5	CASSYSGVAADTQYF	TGTGCCAGCAGTTACTCTGGTGTAGCCGCAGATACGCAGTATTTT
-	TRBJ2-3	-	TRBV5-8	CAIGRGPTDTQYF	TGTGCAATAGGGCGGGGTCCAACAGATACGCAGTATTTT
-	TRBJ1-3	-	TRBV6-2/TRBV6-3	CASSYSTGSGNTIYF	TGTGCCAGCAGTTACTCGACCGGGTCGGGAAACACCATATATTTT
TRBD2	TRBJ2-5	-	TRBV2	CASSEARGGAAYETQYF	TGTGCCAGCAGTGAGGCCCGGGGGGGGGCCGCGTATGAGACCCAGTACTTC
TRBD2	TRBJ2-1	-	TRBV9	CASSESGTINEQFF	TGTGCCAGCAGCGAATCCGGGACTATCAATGAGCAGTTCTTC
TRBD1	TRBJ2-3	-	TRBV5-1	CASSLTRQGASSDTQYF	TGCGCCAGCAGCCTCACGAGACAGGGGGCCAGCTCCGATACGCAGTATTTT
-	TRBJ1-4	-	TRBV4-1	CASSQSGQPQNEKLFF	TGCGCCAGCAGCCAATCCGGACAGCCACAAAATGAAAAACTGTTTTTT
TRBD1	TRBJ2-3	-	TRBV3-1/TRBV3-2	CASSQNRQGGTDTQYF	TGTGCCAGCAGCCAAAACAGACAGGGGGGCACAGATACGCAGTATTTT